What follows are 20 T cell receptor beta chains derived from one specimen sequenced in a study of blood T cell repertoires in COVID-19. Libraries were prepared by immunoSEQ multiplex PCR; TCRdb keeps only in-frame clonotypes and omits some of them. The table includes under 200,000 clones, 86% detected once. Sequencing was carried out using peripheral blood. The receptor source for this set is a woman aged 60-75 years with COVID-19, enrolled during active disease.

The J gene is TRBJ2-7, the V gene TRBV20-1; unclear D gene. Germline CDR1 reads DFQATT; CDR2 reads SNEGSKA (reference sequence). This CDR3 has 13 amino acids. V was pared by 3 bases and J by 2 bases, with 11 bases between. The CDR3 region is CSASKIATYEQYF. For the CDR3, the DNA is TGCAGTGCTAGTAAAATAGCAACCTACGAGCAGTACTTC.

The rearrangement links TRBV2 to TRBJ2-7; D call uncertain. From germline, CDR1 is SNHLY and CDR2 FYNNEI. The CDR3 is 14 amino acids. The germline V and J ends were trimmed by 1 base and 0 bases, with 7 bases remaining between them. The CDR3, as DNA: TGTGCCAGCAGTGAAGGGCCACCCTCCTACGAGCAGTACTTC. It is translated as CASSEGPPSYEQYF.

The J gene is TRBJ2-1, the V gene TRBV30, with D possibly matching TRBD1 (6 bases). The CDR3 contains 16 residues. The V and J ends lost 2 bases and 7 bases respectively, with 21 bases between them. In germline, CDR1 is GTSNPN, CDR2 SVGIG (reference sequence). The CDR3 DNA sequence: TGTGCCTGGAGTACCCCTCCCTACAGGGTAAAAAATGAGCAGTTCTTC. Its protein is CAWSTPPYRVKNEQFF. Full variable domain (rest looked up from reference TRBV30 and TRBJ2-1): SQTIHQWPATLVQPVGSPLSLECTVEGTSNPNLYWYRQAAGRGLQLLFYSVGIGQISSEVPQNLSASRPQDRQFILSSKKLLLSDSGFYLCAWSTPPYRVKNEQFFGPGTRLTVL.

V is TRBV6-1 and J is TRBJ1-2, with TRBD1 matching over 10 bases. CDR3 length: 14 amino acids. In germline, CDR1 is MNHNS, CDR2 SASEGT. V trimming: 1 base; J trimming: 7 bases; junction bases outside the gene matches: 3. The CDR3 protein is CASSEVGQGFGYTF. The CDR3 coding sequence is TGTGCCAGCAGTGAAGTGGGACAGGGGTTTGGCTACACCTTC.

This chain connects TRBV30 to TRBJ1-2; possible D gene TRBD1, 5 bases. Looked up from germline, CDR1 is GTSNPN and CDR2 is SVGIG (reference sequence). Trimming left V 0 bases short and J 3 bases short, with 5 bases between. This CDR3 has 12 amino acids. CDR3 residues: CAWSVQDYGYTF. Written as DNA, the CDR3 is TGTGCCTGGAGTGTACAGGACTATGGCTACACCTTC.

The chain has TRBV27 and TRBJ2-7, with 7 positions matching TRBD1. The CDR3 spans 12 residues. With V trimmed by 6 bases and J by 6 bases, 5 bases remained unmatched. CDR1 MNHEY and CDR2 SMNVEV come from the germline V gene (reference sequence). The CDR3 region has the DNA TGTGCCAGCAGCCCGAACAGGGGCGAGCAGTACTTC. Protein: CASSPNRGEQYF.

This clone has just one count. The chain links TRBV5-1 to TRBJ2-7; 14 bases match TRBD2. Trimming at V came to 3 bases and at J to 6 bases, leaving 11 bases not matched to a gene. Germline loops: CDR1 SGHRS, CDR2 YFSETQ. This CDR3 contains 17 residues. The CDR3 region is CASSSGLAGDLVSEQYF. CDR3 bases: TGCGCCAGCAGCTCGGGACTAGCGGGAGACTTGGTCTCCGAGCAGTACTTC.

The V and J genes are TRBV28 and TRBJ2-2, with a tentative D call TRBD1 (6 bases). Trimming took 2 bases from V and 2 from J, leaving 9 bases between them. The V gene's germline CDR1 is MDHEN and CDR2 SYDVKM. The CDR3 has 15 amino acids. CDR3: CASSLTGHNTGELFF. CDR3 sequence (DNA): TGTGCCAGCAGTTTAACGGGACACAACACCGGGGAGCTGTTTTTT.

J is TRBJ2-3 and V is TRBV29-1, with D tentatively TRBD1 (6 bases). This CDR3 comprises 13 residues. V was clipped by 2 bases and J by 2 bases, with 8 bases between them. The germline CDR1 and CDR2 sequences are SQVTM and ANQGSEA. CDR3 in amino acids: CSVERGNTDTQYF. In DNA form, the CDR3 reads TGCAGCGTTGAAAGGGGGAACACAGATACGCAGTATTTT.

The CDR3 protein is CASSPRQDFATGYTF. In DNA, the CDR3 is TGTGCCAGCAGCCCCCGACAGGACTTCGCGACTGGCTACACCTTC. V gene TRBV9 combines with J gene TRBJ1-2; D is possibly TRBD1 (6 bases). Germline assignment: CDR1 SGDLS and CDR2 YYNGEE. The CDR3 sequence is 15 residues long. V gave up 4 bases and J gave up 7 bases, with 20 bases separating them.

The J gene is TRBJ2-5, the V gene TRBV7-2; 8 positions agree with TRBD2. The J segment lost 1 base and the V segment lost 5 bases, leaving 6 bases of the junction unmatched. CDR3 length: 15 amino acids. CDR1 SGHTA and CDR2 FQGNSA come from the germline V gene. This chain's CDR3 is CASSPRGGSQETQYF. The CDR3 nucleotides read TGTGCCAGCAGCCCCCGCGGGGGGAGCCAAGAGACCCAGTACTTC.

The genes are TRBV19 and TRBJ2-7, with 9 positions matching TRBD1. Looked up from germline, CDR1 is LNHDA and CDR2 is SQIVND (reference sequence). CDR3 length: 14 amino acids. Germline trimming cut 2 bases from V and 6 bases from J; bases unmatched to any gene: 5. CDR3 sequence reads: CASSILTGGSEQYF. In nucleotides, the CDR3 is TGTGCCAGTAGTATACTAACAGGGGGCAGCGAGCAGTACTTC.

The V and J genes are TRBV10-1 and TRBJ2-3; 12 nucleotides align to TRBD2. There are 16 residues in the CDR3. CDR1 is WNHNN, CDR2 SYGVQD, per germline (reference sequence). V lost 4 bases and J lost 4; bases outside the gene matches: 6. In DNA form, the CDR3 reads TGCGCCAGCAGTGTACTAGCGGGAGGTGGTGCAGATACGCAGTATTTT. Its protein product is CASSVLAGGGADTQYF.

The rearrangement uses TRBV5-4 and TRBJ1-1; D is uncertain. The germline V gene has CDR1 SGHNT and CDR2 YYREEE (reference sequence). V was clipped by 0 bases and J by 0 bases, with 6 bases between them. The CDR3 is 14 amino acids. The chain's CDR3 is CASSLVSMNTEAFF. The DNA for the CDR3 is TGTGCCAGCAGCTTGGTTAGCATGAACACTGAAGCTTTCTTT. Combining the CDR3 with reference TRBV5-4 and TRBJ1-1 gives the whole variable domain ETGVTQSPTHLIKTRGQQVTLRCSSQSGHNTVSWYQQALGQGPQFIFQYYREEENGRGNFPPRFSGLQFPNYSSELNVNALELDDSALYLCASSLVSMNTEAFFGQGTRLTVV.

This clone was counted a single time. The CDR3 loop reads CASSEGLAGGLKTQYF. CDR3 nucleotide sequence: TGTGCCAGCAGCGAAGGACTAGCGGGAGGTCTAAAGACCCAGTACTTC. This chain uses TRBV9 with TRBJ2-5, with 14 bases fitting TRBD2. Germline V gene sequence: CDR1 SGDLS, CDR2 YYNGEE. V was clipped by 3 bases and J by 6 bases; unmatched bases: 7. CDR3 length: 16 amino acids.

V gene TRBV27 combines with J gene TRBJ2-5; 7 bases map to TRBD1. The CDR3 sequence is 15 residues long. The germline V gene has CDR1 MNHEY and CDR2 SMNVEV (reference sequence). The J segment lost 4 bases and the V segment lost 1 base, leaving 6 bases of the junction unmatched. This chain's CDR3 is CASSLLGQSGETQYF. As DNA, the CDR3 is TGTGCCAGCAGTTTATTGGGACAGTCTGGAGAGACCCAGTACTTC.

CDR3 sequence reads: CASSQGSRGLFQNEQFF. CDR3 bases: TGTGCCAGCAGCCAAGGATCTCGGGGATTATTCCAAAATGAGCAGTTCTTC. This sequence joins TRBV14 and TRBJ2-1; TRBD2 might be the D (5 bases). In germline, CDR1 is SGHDN, CDR2 FVKESK. Between the trimmed V and J ends, which lost 1 base and 7 bases, there was a span of 20 bases. This CDR3 has 17 residues.

V usage is TRBV6-5 and J usage is TRBJ2-6; D perhaps matches TRBD2 (5 bases). Germline V CDR1 and CDR2: MNHEY, SVGAGI. V lost 8 bases to trimming and J lost 2 bases, with 10 bases between them. This CDR3 contains 14 residues. The CDR3 DNA follows: TGTGCCAGCGCGAGGGTACCTGGGGCCAACGTCCTGACTTTC. Protein: CASARVPGANVLTF.

There are a few counts of this clone. The J gene is TRBJ2-7, the V gene TRBV4-3, with 8 nucleotides matching TRBD2. After removal of 2 bases from V and 2 bases from J, the junction contained 5 bases not matched to a gene. The CDR3 is 15 residues long. From germline, CDR1 is LGHNA and CDR2 YSLEER. The CDR3 DNA is TGCGCCAGCAGCCAAATTATAGCGGGACCCTACGAGCAGTACTTC. This sequence encodes CASSQIIAGPYEQYF.

V usage is TRBV9 and J usage is TRBJ2-3, with D perhaps TRBD2 (6 bases). The CDR3 has 16 residues. The V gene's germline CDR1 is SGDLS and CDR2 YYNGEE. V lost 4 bases to trimming and J lost 3 bases, with 18 bases between them. CDR3 nucleotides: TGTGCCAGCAGCCCCCATGGGAGGTGGGGGACAGATACGCAGTATTTT. It yields the protein CASSPHGRWGTDTQYF. Full variable domain (missing parts from reference TRBV9 and TRBJ2-3): DSGVTQTPKHLITATGQRVTLRCSPRSGDLSVYWYQQSLDQGLQFLIQYYNGEERAKGNILERFSAQQFPDLHSELNLSSLELGDSALYFCASSPHGRWGTDTQYFGPGTRLTVL.